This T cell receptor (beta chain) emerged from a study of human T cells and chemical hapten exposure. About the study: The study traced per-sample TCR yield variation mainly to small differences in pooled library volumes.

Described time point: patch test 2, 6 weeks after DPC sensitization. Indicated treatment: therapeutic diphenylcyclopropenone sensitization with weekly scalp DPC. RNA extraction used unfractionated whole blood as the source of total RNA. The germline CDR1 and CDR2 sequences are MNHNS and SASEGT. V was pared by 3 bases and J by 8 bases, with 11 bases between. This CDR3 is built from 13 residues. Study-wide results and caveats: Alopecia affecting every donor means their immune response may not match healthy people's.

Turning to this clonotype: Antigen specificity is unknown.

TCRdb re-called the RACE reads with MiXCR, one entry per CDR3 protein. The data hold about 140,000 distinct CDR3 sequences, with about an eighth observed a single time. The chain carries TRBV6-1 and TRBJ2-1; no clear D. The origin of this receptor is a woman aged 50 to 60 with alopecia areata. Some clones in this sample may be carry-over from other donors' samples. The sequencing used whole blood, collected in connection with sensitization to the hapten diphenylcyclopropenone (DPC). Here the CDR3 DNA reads TGTGCCAGCAGTGATGGTCTATACTATGAGCAGTTCTTC. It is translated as CASSDGLYYEQFF.